This T cell receptor (beta chain) comes out of a study of blood T cells in healthy people across ages. Study-wide results and limits: Age advanced and TCR beta diversity per million T cells fell, roughly linearly.

As regards this clonotype: Its antigen remains unidentified.

The CDR3 is 16 residues long. The V end lost 0 bases, the J end lost 2 bases, and 14 bases lay between the germline ends. Germline V gene data show CDR1 as SGHDN and CDR2 as FVKESK. Primers used in a second PCR of roughly 7 to 11 cycles were a sample-barcoded 5' primer and a J-beta primer mix. Each CDR3 protein is one row after TCRdb ran MiXCR on the 5' RACE reads. The data contain about 1.8 million distinct CDR3 sequences, around 50% of them singletons. This clonotype originated in a woman in her 40s in good health. This chain links TRBV14 with TRBJ2-7; D call uncertain. The sequenced sample was blood. CDR3 sequence (DNA): TGTGCCAGCAGCCAAGAATACGGAACCGGGCCCTACGAGCAGTACTTC. Amino acids: CASSQEYGTGPYEQYF.